A selection of T cell receptor beta chains follows, all from one sample in a study of blood T cell repertoires in COVID-19. Repertoires were generated with immunoSEQ multiplex PCR, while TCRdb's copy carries only in-frame clones and drops some. Altogether under 200,000 clones are present, 60% to 80% being singletons, with the ten largest covering about 3%. The sequenced material came from peripheral blood. Every receptor here comes from a man between 65 and 85 years old with acute or convalescent COVID-19. Both conserved end residues are part of each CDR3. The D gene is left open where the match is weak. Only some rows state a clone size, as once, few, many or a class for expanded clones.

cdr3_nt cdr3_aa v_call d_call j_call clone_size
TGTGCCAGCAGCCCCGGGGAGGGGGGGCCTTATGGCTACACCTTC CASSPGEGGPYGYTF TRBV4-2 - TRBJ1-2 -
TGTGCCAGCAGTGGAGACGCCGGGACTAGCGTTCTCACAGATACGCAGTATTTT CASSGDAGTSVLTDTQYF TRBV6-1 TRBD2 TRBJ2-3 -
TGTGCCAGTAGTATGGGCCGGGGGACCAATCAGCCCCAGCATTTT CASSMGRGTNQPQHF TRBV19 - TRBJ1-5 -
TGCGCCAGCAGCCAATGGAGACAGGGGAAGGGCTACACCTTC CASSQWRQGKGYTF TRBV4-3 TRBD1 TRBJ1-2 -
TGTGCCAGCAGCGGGTACAGGGTCAGCACAGATACGCAGTATTTT CASSGYRVSTDTQYF TRBV5-5 - TRBJ2-3 once
TGTGCTAGTGGTTTTTTAGCGGGGGACAATGAGCAGTTCTTC CASGFLAGDNEQFF TRBV12-5 TRBD2 TRBJ2-1 -
TGTGCCACCAGAGGGACTGGAGGGGAGACCCAGTACTTC CATRGTGGETQYF TRBV19 - TRBJ2-5 -
TGTGCCAGTAGTATAGACGGTCCCAGCGGGACTTACAATGAGCAGTTCTTC CASSIDGPSGTYNEQFF TRBV19 TRBD2 TRBJ2-1 many
TGTGCCAGCAGGGCCAACTACGAGCAGTACTTC CASRANYEQYF TRBV2 - TRBJ2-7 -
TGTGCCAGCGGTCAACCGGGACAGAACTATGGCTACACCTTC CASGQPGQNYGYTF TRBV28 TRBD1 TRBJ1-2 -
TGTGCCAGCAGCGTAGATACCTACGAGCAGTACTTC CASSVDTYEQYF TRBV9 - TRBJ2-7 -
TGTGCCAGCAGCACAGGGGGCTGGTACGAGCAGTACTTC CASSTGGWYEQYF TRBV7-2 TRBD1 TRBJ2-7 -
TGTGCCAGCAGCCAGGGACAGTTGGGAGGGCCCCAGCATTTT CASSQGQLGGPQHF TRBV11-3 TRBD1 TRBJ1-5 -
TGCAGTGTCGGGGGATCCTACGAGCAGTACTTC CSVGGSYEQYF TRBV20-1 - TRBJ2-7 once
TGTGCCAGCAGCCAATTCGACAGGGCCGGGACTGAAGCTTTCTTT CASSQFDRAGTEAFF TRBV5-5 TRBD1 TRBJ1-1 -
TGTGCCAGCACCTTTTCTAGCGGGAGGGCCTACACCGGGGAGCTGTTTTTT CASTFSSGRAYTGELFF TRBV27 TRBD2 TRBJ2-2 once
TGTGCCAGTAGTTCGGGACTCCCGAACTATGGCTACACCTTC CASSSGLPNYGYTF TRBV19 - TRBJ1-2 -
TGTGCCAGCAGTTATGGGCGCCTGAACACTGAAGCTTTCTTT CASSYGRLNTEAFF TRBV6-5 - TRBJ1-1 once
TGTGCCACCCGGTGGACGGGAGGAACAGATACGCAGTATTTT CATRWTGGTDTQYF TRBV19 TRBD2 TRBJ2-3 few
TGTGCCAGTCGGGGTTCAGGGGGAGGAGAAAAACTGTTTTTT CASRGSGGGEKLFF TRBV19 TRBD1 TRBJ1-4 -